The T cell receptor beta chain described here comes from a study of shared clonotypes between healthy human individuals. On the study more broadly: The people who gave samples were two women and a few men aged 18 to 49. The study's findings and limits: Despite large depth, sorted-subset datasets appeared incompletely sequenced. The generation probabilities recorded for non-shared clonotypes fell below those of clonotypes shared by all four donors.

The table came from immunoSEQ multiplex PCR; TCRdb's copy has only in-frame clones and leaves some out. The repertoire consists of under 1 million clones, with 95% to 97% occurring once and the leading ten covering around 0.21%. A note on this clone: Its specificity is unknown.

Cells designated naive CD8 were CD45RO-negative and were positively selected for CCR7, with terminally differentiated effector memory CD45RA+ cells excluded. V lost 6 bases to trimming and J lost 1 base, with 16 bases between them. The germline gives CDR1 KGHSH, CDR2 LQKENI. The CDR3 covers 16 residues. This receptor was identified in a man aged 30-40 years in good health. Sequencing input: naive CD8+ T cells sorted from blood. The chain recombines TRBV18 with TRBJ2-4; D might be TRBD2 (6 bases). The CDR3 DNA sequence: TGTGCCAGCTCGCCGACCGGACGGGGGGCCAAAAACATTCAGTACTTC. This encodes CASSPTGRGAKNIQYF.